This T cell receptor (beta chain) stems from a study of T-cell memory formation after mild COVID-19. Notes on the study in general: Day 37-peaking second-wave clones had unconfirmed SARS-CoV-2 specificity. Pre-infection memory held some responding clones, suggesting pre-existing cross-reactive T cells responded.

Employing constant-segment primers, 5'RACE generated TCR alpha and TCR beta cDNA libraries bearing sample barcodes and UMIs. MiXCR, run by TCRdb on the 5' RACE reads, gives a single entry per CDR3 protein. The sample carries around 150,000 distinct CDR3 sequences, around a tenth recorded once. Many counts were recorded for this clonotype. Its antigen is not identified. The sequenced sample was PBMCs or a T cell subset sorted from them (not recorded which). This receptor was identified in a man between 18 and 29 years old who had mild COVID-19 (a few samples of this study predate the infection). Cell type and time point are not known.

The CDR3 DNA reads as TGTGCCAGCAGTTGGGGACAGGGGGCCCAAGAGACCCAGTACTTC. Residues: CASSWGQGAQETQYF. The rearrangement uses TRBV6-6 and TRBJ2-5; the match to TRBD1 covers 12 bases. V gave up 4 bases and J gave up 1 base; unmatched junction bases: 1. The CDR3 sequence is 15 residues long. Germline-derived CDR1 and CDR2 are MNHNY and SVGAGI (reference sequence).